Detailed here is one T cell receptor (beta chain). These data originate in a study of CD8+CD57+ T cells in acquired aplastic anemia. The V gene's germline CDR1 is SEHNR and CDR2 FQNEAQ (reference sequence). The CDR3 runs 15 residues. V trimming: 5 bases; J trimming: 2 bases; junction bases outside the gene matches: 5. Genomic DNA constituted the template upon which TCR beta VDJ and CDR3 profiling was performed. TCRdb reanalysed the reads using MiXCR and keeps one entry per CDR3 protein. Seen here are over 250,000 distinct CDR3 sequences, approximately 58% observed once, and the top ten hold roughly 1.2%. Sequencing involved patients with CD8+CD57+ cell expansion previously shown by flow cytometry.

Sequenced material: sorted CD4+, CD8+, or CD8+CD57+ T cells (not recorded which) from PBMCs. The chain employs TRBV7-9 and TRBJ2-2; TRBD1 aligns across 7 bases. This sequence originates from a human donor with aplastic anemia. CDR3 in DNA: TGTGCCAGCAGCAGGACAGGTTATAACACCGGGGAGCTGTTTTTT. It translates to CASSRTGYNTGELFF.